Presented here are 17 T cell receptor beta chains from one specimen sequenced in a study of T cell repertoires in ileal Crohn's disease. Generated by immunoSEQ multiplex PCR, the TCRdb table keeps only in-frame clones and is missing some. This sample carries some 4,500 clones, 70% to 80% of them seen once, and the ten largest clones take under 25%. Material for sequencing was ileal tissue. These receptors originate from an adult with Crohn's disease.

V is TRBV4-2 and J is TRBJ2-7; 10 bases align to TRBD1. The germline V gene encodes CDR1 LGHNA and CDR2 YNFKEQ. V was clipped by 0 bases and J by 3 bases; unmatched bases: 8. CDR3 length: 17 residues. The CDR3 region is CASSQEVGGDRGYEQYF. The CDR3, as DNA: TGTGCCAGCAGCCAAGAAGTAGGTGGGGACAGGGGCTACGAGCAGTACTTC.

CDR3 nucleotide sequence: TGTGCCGCGCGGGAGGGGGGGAGCACAGATACGCAGTATTTT. Amino acids: CAAREGGSTDTQYF. The chain is built from TRBV10-3 and TRBJ2-3; 9 nucleotides agree with TRBD2. V was pared by 11 bases and J by 0 bases, with 6 bases of the junction left unmatched. This CDR3 has 14 residues. The germline V gene encodes CDR1 ENHRY and CDR2 SYGVKD.

The CDR3 region has the DNA TGTGCCAGCAGCCCTGGACAGGGGCTGAACACTGAAGCTTTCTTT. Protein product: CASSPGQGLNTEAFF. This chain uses TRBV5-4 with TRBJ1-1; 9 positions match TRBD1. Germline V gene lookup returns CDR1 SGHNT and CDR2 YYREEE (reference sequence). This CDR3 is 15 amino acids long. The V segment lost 4 bases and the J segment 0 bases; nucleotides outside the gene matches: 4.

DNA for the CDR3: TGTGCCAGCCCCCTAAGGAGGAGGGGCAAGTGTCAGTACTTC. Its translation is CASPLRRRGKCQYF. This sequence joins TRBV27 and TRBJ2-7, with D tentatively TRBD2 (6 bases). V was cut by 8 bases and J by 10 bases, with 24 bases left in between. The CDR3 is 14 amino acids. Germline CDR1 is MNHEY and CDR2 is SMNVEV (reference sequence).

The chain employs TRBV2 and TRBJ2-5; 10 nucleotides agree with TRBD1. CDR3 length equals 13 residues. Germline loops: CDR1 SNHLY, CDR2 FYNNEI. V shed 8 bases, J shed 4 bases, and the junction held 4 bases outside the gene matches. The CDR3 DNA sequence: TGTGCCAGCCAAGGACAGGGGGGAGAGACCCAGTACTTC. Encoded protein: CASQGQGGETQYF.

The chain combines TRBV27 with TRBJ1-2; 9 positions match TRBD1. Germline assignment: CDR1 MNHEY and CDR2 SMNVEV (reference sequence). The CDR3 consists of 17 residues. The V segment lost 0 bases and the J segment 4 bases; nucleotides outside the gene matches: 9. The CDR3 loop reads CASSLSPGQGLVYGYTF. The CDR3 DNA reads as TGTGCCAGCAGTTTATCGCCGGGACAGGGTCTAGTCTATGGCTACACCTTC.

The chain is built from TRBV7-2 and TRBJ2-3; 10 bases fit TRBD2. Germline V gene data show CDR1 as SGHTA and CDR2 as FQGNSA. The CDR3 loop spans 15 amino acids. With 5 bases clipped from V and 6 bases from J, the junction kept 8 bases outside the gene matches. CDR3 nucleotides: TGTGCCAGCAGCGCCAATAGCGGGGGGAGGGATACGCAGTATTTT. Its protein is CASSANSGGRDTQYF. The full variable domain, in which reference TRBV7-2 and TRBJ2-3 provide the parts outside the CDR3, is GAGVSQSPSNKVTEKGKDVELRCDPISGHTALYWYRQSLGQGLEFLIYFQGNSAPDKSGLPSDRFSAERTGGSVSTLTIQRTQQEDSAVYLCASSANSGGRDTQYFGPGTRLTVL.

The chain couples TRBV6-1 to TRBJ2-2; tentatively, D is TRBD2 (5 bases). The CDR3 consists of 11 residues. V was shortened by 10 bases and J by 7 bases, with 10 bases between the two germline ends. Germline lookup yields CDR1 MNHNS and CDR2 SASEGT. CDR3 DNA sequence: TGTGCCACTCGACGGGGCGGGGAGCTGTTTTTT. Translated, it gives CATRRGGELFF.

V and J are TRBV6-1 and TRBJ1-2; tentative D call: TRBD1 (5 bases). The CDR3 sequence is 14 residues long. Germline lookup yields CDR1 MNHNS and CDR2 SASEGT. V gave up 6 bases and J gave up 8 bases, with 19 bases separating them. The CDR3 protein is CASSDVGGGSGYTF. Here the CDR3 DNA reads TGTGCCAGCAGCGATGTTGGGGGGGGATCGGGCTACACCTTC.

The genes are TRBV30 and TRBJ1-5, with a weak D call TRBD1 (6 bases). Deletions cut 0 bases from V and 0 bases from J, with 9 bases between. The CDR3 has 15 residues. Germline loops: CDR1 GTSNPN, CDR2 SVGIG (reference sequence). Written as DNA, the CDR3 is TGTGCCTGGAGTGTCCCGGGACATAGCAATCAGCCCCAGCATTTT. Its translation is CAWSVPGHSNQPQHF.

The chain has TRBV5-4 and TRBJ1-2, with unresolved D. CDR3 length: 15 residues. V was shortened by 0 bases and J by 4 bases, with 13 bases between the two germline ends. The germline V gene encodes CDR1 SGHNT and CDR2 YYREEE (reference sequence). In DNA form, the CDR3 reads TGTGCCAGCAGCTTGGGGTTAGGAGATAGCTATGGCTACACCTTC. Amino acid sequence: CASSLGLGDSYGYTF.

This rearrangement joins TRBV30 to TRBJ2-6; the D is unclear. The CDR3 has 16 residues. Germline V gives CDR1 GTSNPN, CDR2 SVGIG (reference sequence). The DNA for the CDR3 is TGTGCTTGGGCGAGCCACTCTCGCTCTGGGGCCAACGTCCTGACTTTC. It encodes CAWASHSRSGANVLTF.

This chain connects TRBV7-8 to TRBJ1-1, with D tentatively TRBD1 (5 bases). The CDR3 has 14 residues. Germline V CDR1 and CDR2: SGHVS, FQNEAQ. V dropped 5 bases and J dropped 6 bases, with 16 bases sitting between them. CDR3 coding DNA: TGTGCCAGCAGCCCCGAGACAGTATCCCCTGAAGCTTTCTTT. The encoded protein is CASSPETVSPEAFF. Variable domain in full (rest from reference TRBV7-8 and TRBJ1-1): GAGVSQSPRYKVAKRGQDVALRCDPISGHVSLFWYQQALGQGPEFLTYFQNEAQLDKSGLPSDRFFAERPEGSVSTLKIQRTQQEDSAVYLCASSPETVSPEAFFGQGTRLTVV.

There are a few counts of this clone. V and J are TRBV2 and TRBJ1-2, with unresolved D. The CDR3 consists of 13 residues. Trimming shortened V by 11 bases and J by 5 bases, and 18 bases separated the two germline ends. In germline, CDR1 is SNHLY, CDR2 FYNNEI. CDR3 region: CAASGRESYGYTF. CDR3 coding DNA: TGTGCCGCCTCGGGGAGGGAATCGTATGGCTACACCTTC.

The chain is built from TRBV11-3 and TRBJ2-3; 11 nucleotides line up with TRBD2. The length of the CDR3 is 17 residues. Germline assignment: CDR1 SGHNT and CDR2 YENEEA. The V and J ends lost 1 base and 1 base, in that order; junction bases with no gene match: 4. CDR3 loop: CASSLGLAGPGTDTQYF. Written as DNA, the CDR3 is TGTGCCAGCAGCTTAGGACTAGCGGGACCTGGCACAGATACGCAGTATTTT.

J is TRBJ2-6 and V is TRBV1; TRBD2 was called by the table and not checked on the DNA. TRBV1 has pseudogene status. CDR3 size: 18 residues. CDR3 amino acids: CTSRSARLCTSRANVLTF. In DNA form, the CDR3 reads TGCACCAGCAGATCAGCGCGTTTGTGCACAAGTCGGGCCAACGTCCTGACTTTC.

The rearrangement uses TRBV5-1 and TRBJ2-2; D uncertain. CDR3 size: 12 residues. CDR1 is SGHRS, CDR2 YFSETQ, per germline. Trimming pared 6 bases from V and 0 bases from J, leaving 3 bases between. The CDR3 sequence: CASTANTGELFF. CDR3 nucleotide sequence: TGCGCCAGCACTGCGAACACCGGGGAGCTGTTTTTT.